The following is a T cell receptor (beta chain) sequence with its context. As yet, its antigen is unknown. The data derive from a study of cytomegalovirus exposure and HLA in healthy donors. General study results and limits: Later work associated fewer than 20,000 TCR beta sequences with HLA alleles at 0.05 false discovery rate. Productive rates of about 87% or about 30% were seen for most TCR beta V segments in an earlier analysis. Whilst most TCR sequences proved rare, a subset of public TCRs occurred across many donors.

Trimming at V came to 8 bases and at J to 10 bases, leaving 8 bases not matched to a gene. The CDR3 extends over 14 amino acids. CDR1 SEHNR and CDR2 FQNEAQ come from the germline V gene (reference sequence). It was with 60 Vbeta and 13 Jbeta primers that the PCR ran. Produced via immunoSEQ multiplex PCR; TCRdb's table is partial and in-frame only. The table lists approximately 150,000 clones, 75% of them singletons, with over 9% in the top ten. V gene TRBV7-9 combines with J gene TRBJ2-1, with 13 bases lining up with TRBD2. Sequencing was performed on PBMCs. This TCR was sampled from a man between 18 and 29 years old in good health and CMV-seropositive. CDR3 coding DNA: TGTGCCAGCCAAGGACTAGCGGGAGCTGGCGAGCAGTTCTTC. Protein product: CASQGLAGAGEQFF.